These 30 T cell receptor beta chains were sequenced from one sample in a study of cytotoxic CD8 clonotypes in ibrutinib-treated CLL. Assay used: immunoSEQ multiplex PCR; TCRdb lists only in-frame clones, some missing. This sample yields 140,000 to 150,000 clones, of which more than 75% are seen a single time; 5% to 5.5% belongs to the top ten. The source material was PBMCs, sampled after 24 months of ibrutinib treatment. Receptor source: a human donor with chronic lymphocytic leukemia.

The J gene is TRBJ2-3, the V gene TRBV7-9; D is unresolved. The length of the CDR3 is 17 residues. Trimming removed 5 bases at V and 1 base at J, with 19 bases between. Germline loops: CDR1 SEHNR, CDR2 FQNEAQ (reference sequence). CDR3 nucleotides: TGTGCCAGCAGCCCAAGTTCGGCGATAGCCGGCACAGATACGCAGTATTTT. It codes for CASSPSSAIAGTDTQYF. Variable domain in full (rest from reference TRBV7-9 and TRBJ2-3): DTGVSQNPRHKITKRGQNVTFRCDPISEHNRLYWYRQTLGQGPEFLTYFQNEAQLEKSRLLSDRFSAERPKGSFSTLEIQRTEQGDSAMYLCASSPSSAIAGTDTQYFGPGTRLTVL.

The chain carries TRBV5-1 and TRBJ2-1, with TRBD2 matching over 11 bases. After removal of 6 bases from V and 13 bases from J, the junction contained 12 bases not matched to a gene. CDR3 length: 14 residues. In germline, CDR1 is SGHRS, CDR2 YFSETQ. The CDR3 sequence: CASTSPLAGAPQFF. For the CDR3, the DNA is TGCGCCAGCACCTCCCCACTAGCGGGAGCCCCTCAGTTCTTC.

This clone was counted only a few times. The chain joins TRBV5-4 to TRBJ1-2; D is unclear. The CDR3 loop spans 14 amino acids. Trimming pared 6 bases from V and 0 bases from J, leaving 12 bases between. CDR1 and CDR2 (germline): SGHNT, YYREEE (reference sequence). The CDR3 region is CASTPGRANYGYTF. CDR3 bases: TGTGCCAGCACCCCGGGCAGAGCTAACTATGGCTACACCTTC.

The chain carries TRBV7-2 and TRBJ2-7; D is perhaps TRBD2 (5 bases). Germline V CDR1 and CDR2: SGHTA, FQGNSA. V was pared by 0 bases and J by 2 bases, with 11 bases between. The length of the CDR3 is 15 residues. This chain's CDR3 is CASSLAPRATYEQYF. CDR3 nucleotide sequence: TGTGCCAGCAGCTTAGCGCCGCGGGCTACCTACGAGCAGTACTTC. Combining the CDR3 with reference TRBV7-2 and TRBJ2-7 gives the whole variable domain GAGVSQSPSNKVTEKGKDVELRCDPISGHTALYWYRQSLGQGLEFLIYFQGNSAPDKSGLPSDRFSAERTGGSVSTLTIQRTQQEDSAVYLCASSLAPRATYEQYFGPGTRLTVT.

This rearrangement joins TRBV7-9 to TRBJ2-3; D remains unclear. Trimming took 3 bases from V and 0 from J, leaving 1 base between them. The CDR3 has 12 residues. The germline CDR1 and CDR2 sequences are SEHNR and FQNEAQ (reference sequence). CDR3 DNA sequence: TGTGCCAGCAGCTTTAGCACAGATACGCAGTATTTT. It encodes CASSFSTDTQYF.

This clone was counted only a few times. V gene TRBV7-9 combines with J gene TRBJ2-5; TRBD2 matches at 7 bases. V trimming: 5 bases; J trimming: 5 bases; junction bases outside the gene matches: 8. The CDR3 totals 14 residues. The germline CDR1 and CDR2 sequences are SEHNR and FQNEAQ (reference sequence). The CDR3 protein is CASSTGTGGETQYF. The CDR3, as DNA: TGTGCCAGCAGCACCGGGACCGGGGGGGAGACCCAGTACTTC.

The CDR3 spells CASSWSPQHGYTF. The DNA of the CDR3 is TGTGCCAGCAGTTGGTCCCCGCAGCATGGCTACACCTTC. The J gene is TRBJ1-2, the V gene TRBV27, with D hard to call. V lost 4 bases and J lost 6, with 12 bases in between. This CDR3 contains 13 residues. The germline V gene has CDR1 MNHEY and CDR2 SMNVEV (reference sequence).

V is TRBV6-6 and J is TRBJ2-1, with unresolved D. With 0 bases removed from V and 3 bases from J, the gap between germline ends came to 9 bases. Germline CDR1 MNHNY, CDR2 SVGAGI (reference sequence). This CDR3 comprises 15 residues. CDR3 protein: CASSYSPTLYNEQFF. The CDR3 DNA sequence: TGTGCCAGCAGTTACTCGCCGACACTCTACAATGAGCAGTTCTTC.

The genes are TRBV7-2 and TRBJ2-5; D gene unclear. In germline, CDR1 is SGHTA, CDR2 FQGNSA. The CDR3 extends over 12 amino acids. V was pared by 5 bases and J by 9 bases, with 13 bases between. The CDR3 DNA sequence: TGTGCCAGCAGCCAGGACCCGAGTCCCCAGTACTTC. This encodes CASSQDPSPQYF.

The V gene is TRBV19, the J gene TRBJ2-1, with 7 nucleotides matching TRBD1. Germline V CDR1 and CDR2: LNHDA, SQIVND (reference sequence). J was trimmed by 5 bases and V by 6 bases; bases with no gene match: 7. The CDR3 is 14 amino acids. As DNA, the CDR3 is TGTGCCAGTAGGAGGGAGACAGGGAACAATGAGCAGTTCTTC. The encoded protein is CASRRETGNNEQFF. Combining the CDR3 with reference TRBV19 and TRBJ2-1 gives the whole variable domain DGGITQSPKYLFRKEGQNVTLSCEQNLNHDAMYWYRQDPGQGLRLIYYSQIVNDFQKGDIAEGYSVSREKKESFPLTVTSAQKNPTAFYLCASRRETGNNEQFFGPGTRLTVL.

The V gene is TRBV7-2, the J gene TRBJ1-3; the D gene is possibly TRBD1 (6 bases). The germline V gene has CDR1 SGHTA and CDR2 FQGNSA. The CDR3 has 16 residues. V dropped 3 bases and J dropped 3 bases, with 15 bases sitting between them. Written as DNA, the CDR3 is TGTGCCAGCAGCTTGCCCGGGACAAACCTTGGAAACACCATATATTTT. It yields the protein CASSLPGTNLGNTIYF.

This clone was picked up a small number of times. The chain combines TRBV5-1 with TRBJ1-3; D not certain. This CDR3 comprises 14 residues. V was trimmed by 0 bases and J by 0 bases, leaving 4 bases between them. The germline V gene encodes CDR1 SGHRS and CDR2 YFSETQ. CDR3 in amino acids: CASSLDNSGNTIYF. The CDR3 DNA reads as TGCGCCAGCAGCTTGGACAACTCTGGAAACACCATATATTTT.

V usage is TRBV29-1 and J usage is TRBJ2-7; no definite D call. Germline-derived CDR1 and CDR2 are SQVTM and ANQGSEA. Trimming removed 5 bases at V and 0 bases at J, with 5 bases between. This CDR3 comprises 11 residues. CDR3 DNA sequence: TGCAGCGTTATGAGCTCCTACGAGCAGTACTTC. This codes for CSVMSSYEQYF.

The chain carries TRBV30 and TRBJ2-7; TRBD1 matches at 10 bases. Losses at the gene ends were 1 base for V and 0 bases for J; bases not matched to a gene: 3. The CDR3 loop spans 15 amino acids. Germline V gene sequence: CDR1 GTSNPN, CDR2 SVGIG (reference sequence). CDR3 in DNA: TGTGCCTGGAGTGGGGGACAGGGGACCTCCTACGAGCAGTACTTC. As protein: CAWSGGQGTSYEQYF.

The rearrangement uses TRBV11-2 and TRBJ2-2; D gene ambiguous. The CDR3 sequence is 14 residues long. With 7 bases removed from V and 0 bases from J, the gap between germline ends came to 9 bases. Germline values: CDR1 SGHAT, CDR2 FQNNGV. The CDR3 DNA is TGTGCCAGCACCCCCCGGACGAACACCGGGGAGCTGTTTTTT. It specifies CASTPRTNTGELFF.

V and J are TRBV5-5 and TRBJ2-3; 8 bases align to TRBD2. The V gene's germline CDR1 is SGHKS and CDR2 YYEKEE (reference sequence). The junction had 8 bases not matched to a gene; V was cut back by 4 bases and J by 4 bases. The CDR3 sequence is 15 residues long. Here the CDR3 reads CASSPSGGGADTQYF. In DNA, the CDR3 is TGTGCCAGCAGCCCGAGCGGGGGCGGGGCAGATACGCAGTATTTT.

This chain uses TRBV30 with TRBJ1-2; D unresolved. Germline lookup yields CDR1 GTSNPN and CDR2 SVGIG (reference sequence). V was trimmed by 4 bases and J by 4 bases, leaving 25 bases between them. The CDR3 is 17 amino acids. CDR3 in amino acids: CAWNLGRSRGDGYGYTF. For the CDR3, the DNA is TGTGCCTGGAATTTGGGCAGGAGCCGCGGGGATGGCTATGGCTACACCTTC.

This clone showed up just once. V gene TRBV19 combines with J gene TRBJ2-7; D remains ambiguous. Trimming stripped 8 bases from V and 2 bases from J, with 10 bases between. The CDR3 is 12 amino acids. Germline V CDR1 and CDR2: LNHDA, SQIVND (reference sequence). The CDR3 nucleotides are TGTGCCAGTCGCTCTCCTGCCTACGAGCAGTACTTC. As protein: CASRSPAYEQYF. Looking up the rest from reference TRBV19 and TRBJ2-7 gives the full variable domain: DGGITQSPKYLFRKEGQNVTLSCEQNLNHDAMYWYRQDPGQGLRLIYYSQIVNDFQKGDIAEGYSVSREKKESFPLTVTSAQKNPTAFYLCASRSPAYEQYFGPGTRLTVT.

This clone was seen only once. Additional DNA sequences in this sample encode the identical CDR3. This CDR3 reads CAISGDTDTQYF. The DNA for the CDR3 is TGTGCCATCTCAGGGGACACAGATACGCAGTATTTT. This rearrangement joins TRBV10-3 to TRBJ2-3; the D gene is possibly TRBD1 (6 bases). The CDR3 is 12 residues long. Per the germline V gene, CDR1 is ENHRY and CDR2 is SYGVKD. V lost 8 bases, J lost 2 bases, and 8 bases lay in between.

The genes are TRBV9 and TRBJ2-6; the D call may be TRBD1 or TRBD2 (5 bases each). The germline V and J ends were trimmed by 5 bases and 2 bases, with 5 bases remaining between them. There are 13 residues in the CDR3. The germline gives CDR1 SGDLS, CDR2 YYNGEE. CDR3 DNA: TGTGCCAGCAGGGGGGCTGGGGCCAACGTCCTGACTTTC. It specifies CASRGAGANVLTF.

Turning to this clone: Distinct nucleotide sequences in the sample also encode this CDR3. The rearrangement links TRBV7-2 to TRBJ1-2, with 7 bases fitting TRBD1. The junction had 4 bases not matched to a gene; V was cut back by 1 base and J by 8 bases. CDR1 SGHTA and CDR2 FQGNSA come from the germline V gene. The CDR3 loop spans 13 amino acids. The CDR3 nucleotides are TGTGCCAGCAGCTTAGGGACAGGCGGAGGCTACACCTTC. This codes for CASSLGTGGGYTF.

V usage is TRBV9 and J usage is TRBJ2-1; D gene ambiguous. Germline CDR1 SGDLS, CDR2 YYNGEE. The CDR3 spans 10 residues. The ends were cut back, 3 bases at V and 9 bases at J, with 4 bases in the middle. The CDR3 nucleotides are TGTGCCAGCAGCGGGCCTGAGCAGTTCTTC. Its translation: CASSGPEQFF.

V gene TRBV15 combines with J gene TRBJ2-5; D call uncertain. The CDR3 covers 12 residues. From germline, CDR1 is LNHNV and CDR2 YYDKDF (reference sequence). Deletions cut 0 bases from V and 7 bases from J, with 6 bases between. This CDR3 is CATSRDQTTQYF. The CDR3 coding sequence is TGTGCCACCAGCAGAGATCAGACGACCCAGTACTTC.

This chain connects TRBV2 to TRBJ2-3; possible D gene TRBD1, 5 bases. The germline V and J ends were trimmed by 4 bases and 2 bases, with 7 bases remaining between them. Germline loops: CDR1 SNHLY, CDR2 FYNNEI. The CDR3 length is 13 residues. The CDR3 sequence is CASSGQITDTQYF. In DNA form, the CDR3 reads TGTGCCAGCAGTGGACAGATCACAGATACGCAGTATTTT.

CDR3 amino acids: CASSAPGTGGMGYTF. For the CDR3, the DNA is TGTGCCAGTAGTGCCCCGGGGACAGGGGGCATGGGCTACACCTTC. The V call is TRBV19, the J call TRBJ1-2; 12 positions match TRBD1. Germline values: CDR1 LNHDA, CDR2 SQIVND (reference sequence). The CDR3 loop spans 15 amino acids. The V and J ends lost 5 bases and 8 bases, in that order; junction bases with no gene match: 9.

V and J are TRBV7-8 and TRBJ2-5; D might be TRBD1 (5 bases). The CDR3 covers 15 residues. Looked up from germline, CDR1 is SGHVS and CDR2 is FQNEAQ. Trimming pared 0 bases from V and 2 bases from J, leaving 10 bases between. CDR3 in DNA: TGTGCCAGCAGCTTAGCGGTAGGGGCGCAAGAGACCCAGTACTTC. Translated: CASSLAVGAQETQYF.

The V gene is TRBV6-6, the J gene TRBJ2-7; no reliable D call. Trimming shortened V by 4 bases and J by 0 bases, and 4 bases separated the two germline ends. Germline CDR1 and CDR2: MNHNY and SVGAGI (reference sequence). The CDR3 spans 12 residues. CDR3 amino acids: CASSSHSYEQYF. The CDR3 DNA is TGTGCCAGCAGTTCCCACTCCTACGAGCAGTACTTC.

The chain uses TRBV5-1 and TRBJ2-2; D possibly matches TRBD1 or TRBD2 (5 bases each). The CDR3 is made up of 15 amino acids. V gave up 4 bases and J gave up 2 bases, with 12 bases separating them. The germline CDR1 and CDR2 sequences are SGHRS and YFSETQ. DNA for the CDR3: TGCGCCAGCAGCCTCGGGACCGACAACACCGGGGAGCTGTTTTTT. Its translation: CASSLGTDNTGELFF.

V usage is TRBV5-1 and J usage is TRBJ2-1; 11 nucleotides agree with TRBD2. V shed 4 bases and J 5 bases; nucleotides not matched to a gene: 5. The CDR3 consists of 15 residues. CDR1 and CDR2 (germline): SGHRS, YFSETQ. CDR3 region: CASSPGLAANNEQFF. DNA for the CDR3: TGCGCCAGCAGCCCGGGACTAGCGGCGAACAATGAGCAGTTCTTC.

This clone was counted between two and nine times. This chain joins TRBV16 and TRBJ1-1; 8 bases are shared with TRBD1. J was trimmed by 0 bases and V by 2 bases; bases with no gene match: 8. Germline assignment: CDR1 KGHSY and CDR2 FQNENV. CDR3 length: 17 residues. Here the CDR3 DNA reads TGTGCCAGCAGCCAAAGAGGACAGGGTTGGGTGAACACTGAAGCTTTCTTT. This sequence encodes CASSQRGQGWVNTEAFF.